These 27 T cell receptor beta chains were sequenced from one sample in a study of blood T cell repertoires in COVID-19. Sequenced by immunoSEQ multiplex PCR; TCRdb stores in-frame clones only, minus some. The data show around 250,000 clones, 86% seen once. The sequenced sample was peripheral blood. These receptors were taken from a man in his 60s with acute or convalescent COVID-19.

V gene TRBV2 combines with J gene TRBJ2-2; TRBD2 matches 7 bases. Germline V gene sequence: CDR1 SNHLY, CDR2 FYNNEI. V gave up 5 bases and J gave up 1 base; unmatched junction bases: 4. This CDR3 region has 15 residues. In DNA, the CDR3 is TGTGCCAGCAGTTCCACTAGCGTGAACACCGGGGAGCTGTTTTTT. Its protein is CASSSTSVNTGELFF.

The chain uses TRBV27 and TRBJ2-7, with 15 bases identical to TRBD2. The V segment lost 5 bases and the J segment 3 bases; nucleotides outside the gene matches: 17. This CDR3 has 20 amino acids. Germline-derived CDR1 and CDR2 are MNHEY and SMNVEV (reference sequence). As DNA, the CDR3 is TGTGCCAGCAGTCCGGGACTAGCGGGAGGCCTCCGCTTCGATTACTACGAGCAGTACTTC. This sequence encodes CASSPGLAGGLRFDYYEQYF.

This chain connects TRBV28 to TRBJ2-7, with 7 nucleotides matching TRBD1. The trim removed 8 bases at V and 7 bases at J, leaving 11 bases unmatched. The CDR3 spans 13 residues. The germline gives CDR1 MDHEN, CDR2 SYDVKM. The CDR3 region is CASRPGGRGEQYF. The DNA for the CDR3 is TGTGCCAGCCGGCCAGGGGGTCGTGGGGAGCAGTACTTC. The whole variable domain, filled in from reference TRBV28 and TRBJ2-7, reads DVKVTQSSRYLVKRTGEKVFLECVQDMDHENMFWYRQDPGLGLRLIYFSYDVKMKEKGDIPEGYSVSREKKERFSLILESASTNQTSMYLCASRPGGRGEQYFGPGTRLTVT.

The V and J genes are TRBV28 and TRBJ2-7; 11 bases are shared with TRBD2. CDR1 is MDHEN, CDR2 SYDVKM, per germline. J was trimmed by 0 bases and V by 5 bases; bases with no gene match: 12. The CDR3 contains 18 residues. Here the CDR3 DNA reads TGTGCCAGCAGTCCGGCCGCTCTGGGACTAGCGGTCTCCTACGAGCAGTACTTC. As protein: CASSPAALGLAVSYEQYF.

The chain is built from TRBV15 and TRBJ1-4, with 9 bases fitting TRBD1. Germline V gene lookup returns CDR1 LNHNV and CDR2 YYDKDF (reference sequence). With V trimmed by 5 bases and J by 0 bases, 10 bases remained unmatched. This CDR3 has 18 residues. Here the CDR3 reads CATSRMGDRDPTNEKLFF. In DNA form, the CDR3 reads TGTGCCACCAGCCGGATGGGGGACAGGGACCCAACTAATGAAAAACTGTTTTTT.

For this clone: Different DNA sequences within this sample yield the same CDR3. The J gene is TRBJ2-2, the V gene TRBV15; D unresolved. CDR1 is LNHNV, CDR2 YYDKDF, per germline (reference sequence). This CDR3 comprises 14 residues. Trimming left V 0 bases short and J 4 bases short, with 6 bases between. CDR3 residues: CATSRDLVTGELFF. The DNA for the CDR3 is TGTGCCACCAGCAGAGACCTAGTCACCGGGGAGCTGTTTTTT.

In this sample, this clone turned up once. CDR3 protein: CASSRTGGVQKSSYNSPLHF. DNA of the CDR3: TGTGCCAGCAGCAGAACAGGGGGCGTTCAAAAAAGCTCCTATAATTCACCCCTCCACTTT. The genes are TRBV21-1 and TRBJ1-6; TRBD1, the D gene given by the table, was not confirmed from the DNA. TRBV21-1 constitutes a pseudogene. The CDR3 sequence is 20 residues long.

The chain couples TRBV11-2 to TRBJ2-1; 10 bases map to TRBD2. The germline gives CDR1 SGHAT, CDR2 FQNNGV. The CDR3 is made up of 18 amino acids. V shed 0 bases, J shed 5 bases, and the junction held 10 bases outside the gene matches. DNA of the CDR3: TGTGCCAGCAGCTTAGAACTAGCGGGAAATCCTTTTCACAATGAGCAGTTCTTC. Translating gives CASSLELAGNPFHNEQFF.

This chain joins TRBV4-1 and TRBJ1-3; 7 nucleotides line up with TRBD1. V shed 2 bases, J shed 4 bases, and the junction held 20 bases outside the gene matches. Germline CDR1 is MGHRA and CDR2 is YSYEKL. CDR3 length equals 20 residues. The chain's CDR3 is CASSQWWGIGAGQPGNTIYF. DNA of the CDR3: TGCGCCAGCAGCCAATGGTGGGGGATCGGTGCGGGACAGCCAGGAAACACCATATATTTT.

This chain links TRBV6-5 with TRBJ1-2; 9 bases align to TRBD1. Trimming took 6 bases from V and 7 from J; bases not matched to a gene: 9. CDR3 size: 14 residues. CDR1 MNHEY and CDR2 SVGAGI come from the germline V gene. The chain's CDR3 is CASSETGGQVGYTF. The CDR3 DNA follows: TGTGCCAGCAGCGAGACAGGGGGGCAAGTTGGCTACACCTTC.

The V gene is TRBV5-6, the J gene TRBJ1-2; D unresolved. Deletions cut 0 bases from V and 3 bases from J, with 9 bases between. This CDR3 has 14 residues. Germline V gives CDR1 SGHDT, CDR2 YYEEEE. Here the CDR3 DNA reads TGTGCCAGCAGCTTGGTGGCCAGTCACTATGGCTACACCTTC. Protein product: CASSLVASHYGYTF.

At least ten counts were recorded for this clone. The chain combines TRBV9 with TRBJ2-2, with TRBD1 identical over 10 bases. The junction had 4 bases not matched to a gene; V was cut back by 2 bases and J by 6 bases. Germline V gene sequence: CDR1 SGDLS, CDR2 YYNGEE. CDR3 length: 15 amino acids. For the CDR3, the DNA is TGTGCCAGCAGCGTGGCGGGACAGGGGTCCGGGGAGCTGTTTTTT. Translation gives CASSVAGQGSGELFF.

V gene TRBV7-9 combines with J gene TRBJ2-7; TRBD2 matches 7 bases. CDR1 and CDR2 from the germline V gene are SEHNR and FQNEAQ (reference sequence). CDR3 length: 16 residues. Unmatched junction bases numbered 16, after V lost 5 bases and J lost 6 bases. CDR3 in amino acids: CASSPLLRREHGEQYF. DNA for the CDR3: TGTGCCAGCAGCCCCCTACTAAGGCGGGAGCATGGCGAGCAGTACTTC.

This clone is a singleton in its sample. The chain joins TRBV6-2 or TRBV6-3 to TRBJ1-5; 7 bases map to TRBD1. Looked up from germline, CDR1 is MNHEY and CDR2 is SVGEGT. The CDR3 length is 21 residues. V lost 6 bases, J lost 0 bases, and 23 bases stayed unmatched. The CDR3 spells CASSRLDRVGGPADSNQPQHF. The CDR3 DNA is TGTGCCAGCAGCAGGCTCGACAGGGTTGGAGGACCGGCCGATAGCAATCAGCCCCAGCATTTT.

The chain combines TRBV27 with TRBJ2-7; TRBD2 matches 14 bases. Per germline, CDR1 MNHEY and CDR2 SMNVEV (reference sequence). With 5 bases clipped from V and 5 bases from J, the junction kept 5 bases outside the gene matches. CDR3 length: 15 residues. DNA for the CDR3: TGTGCCAGCAGTGGGACTAGCGGGAGTGGCAACGAGCAGTACTTC. Translation: CASSGTSGSGNEQYF.

The chain links TRBV9 to TRBJ2-7; 9 bases are a match to TRBD1. The germline gives CDR1 SGDLS, CDR2 YYNGEE. This CDR3 is 15 amino acids long. V lost 7 bases and J lost 5; bases outside the gene matches: 13. CDR3 sequence (DNA): TGTGCCAGCTCCAACGGGGGACAGGGAGTCCACGAGCAGTACTTC. Its translation is CASSNGGQGVHEQYF. Filled out from reference TRBV9 and TRBJ2-7, the complete variable domain reads DSGVTQTPKHLITATGQRVTLRCSPRSGDLSVYWYQQSLDQGLQFLIQYYNGEERAKGNILERFSAQQFPDLHSELNLSSLELGDSALYFCASSNGGQGVHEQYFGPGTRLTVT.

The chain carries TRBV19 and TRBJ1-5, with 7 bases aligning to TRBD1. Germline CDR1 reads LNHDA; CDR2 reads SQIVND (reference sequence). Trimming took 3 bases from V and 4 from J; bases not matched to a gene: 6. This CDR3 is 15 amino acids long. Here the CDR3 reads CASSILAGGNQPQHF. In DNA, the CDR3 is TGTGCCAGTAGTATTCTAGCAGGGGGTAATCAGCCCCAGCATTTT.

This chain joins TRBV6-2 or TRBV6-3 and TRBJ2-7, with D uncertain. The V gene's germline CDR1 is MNHEY and CDR2 SVGEGT. V lost 6 bases and J lost 3, with 6 bases in between. The CDR3 extends over 11 amino acids. The chain's CDR3 is CASSPSYEQYF. CDR3 nucleotide sequence: TGTGCCAGCAGCCCCAGCTACGAGCAGTACTTC.

The rearrangement links TRBV6-5 to TRBJ2-5; D remains ambiguous. Germline CDR1 and CDR2: MNHEY and SVGAGI. The CDR3 is 14 amino acids. V lost 6 bases, J lost 1 base, and 12 bases lay in between. CDR3 coding DNA: TGTGCCAGCAGCACACACACGATCCAAGAGACCCAGTACTTC. It codes for CASSTHTIQETQYF.

This rearrangement joins TRBV5-1 to TRBJ1-1; D unresolved. Trimming cost V 2 bases and J 1 base, with 6 bases left between them. Germline V gives CDR1 SGHRS, CDR2 YFSETQ. This CDR3 has 13 residues. CDR3 sequence reads: CASSFGPNTEAFF. In DNA, the CDR3 is TGCGCCAGCAGCTTTGGGCCGAACACTGAAGCTTTCTTT.

This chain joins TRBV19 and TRBJ2-3; TRBD1 matches at 7 bases. After removal of 2 bases from V and 5 bases from J, the junction contained 7 bases not matched to a gene. There are 15 residues in the CDR3. Per the germline V gene, CDR1 is LNHDA and CDR2 is SQIVND (reference sequence). The CDR3, as DNA: TGTGCCAGTAGTATAAAAGAGGGGGCGGGAGATACGCAGTATTTT. It is translated as CASSIKEGAGDTQYF. Full variable domain (remainder filled in from reference TRBV19 and TRBJ2-3): DGGITQSPKYLFRKEGQNVTLSCEQNLNHDAMYWYRQDPGQGLRLIYYSQIVNDFQKGDIAEGYSVSREKKESFPLTVTSAQKNPTAFYLCASSIKEGAGDTQYFGPGTRLTVL.

The chain combines TRBV7-2 with TRBJ2-1; 12 bases are a match to TRBD2. Germline V gene lookup returns CDR1 SGHTA and CDR2 FQGNSA. This CDR3 region has 15 residues. The V gene end was trimmed by 3 bases and the J gene end by 4 bases; junction bases not matched to a gene: 1. The CDR3 loop is CASSFGLAGYNEQFF. As DNA, the CDR3 is TGTGCCAGCAGCTTCGGACTAGCGGGGTACAATGAGCAGTTCTTC. Together with reference TRBV7-2 and TRBJ2-1, the CDR3 gives the full variable domain: GAGVSQSPSNKVTEKGKDVELRCDPISGHTALYWYRQSLGQGLEFLIYFQGNSAPDKSGLPSDRFSAERTGGSVSTLTIQRTQQEDSAVYLCASSFGLAGYNEQFFGPGTRLTVL.

This clone has more than one count but fewer than ten. The chain is built from TRBV7-6 and TRBJ1-4; D not resolved. The CDR3 totals 16 residues. V was clipped by 1 base and J by 1 base, with 10 bases between them. Germline CDR1 and CDR2: SGHVS and FNYEAQ. This CDR3 reads CASSLDVEGTNEKLFF. In DNA form, the CDR3 reads TGTGCCAGCAGCTTAGACGTTGAGGGAACTAATGAAAAACTGTTTTTT.

V gene TRBV7-8 combines with J gene TRBJ2-4; the D gene is possibly TRBD1 (6 bases). The CDR3 has 16 amino acids. The V end lost 1 base, the J end lost 1 base, and 11 bases lay between the germline ends. Germline loops: CDR1 SGHVS, CDR2 FQNEAQ. The CDR3 sequence is CASSLVTGKAKNIQYF. The CDR3 nucleotides read TGTGCCAGCAGCTTAGTTACAGGGAAGGCCAAAAACATTCAGTACTTC.

The V call is TRBV6-5, the J call TRBJ1-4; a weak D match, TRBD1 (5 bases). The germline V and J ends were trimmed by 3 bases and 5 bases, with 10 bases remaining between them. CDR1 is MNHEY, CDR2 SVGAGI, per germline. The CDR3 runs 14 residues. In DNA form, the CDR3 reads TGTGCCAGCAGTTATAGGCAGGGAAATGAAAAACTGTTTTTT. Encoded protein: CASSYRQGNEKLFF.

The rearrangement joins TRBV30 to TRBJ2-7; 7 bases are a match to TRBD2. CDR3 length: 12 amino acids. Germline values: CDR1 GTSNPN, CDR2 SVGIG (reference sequence). J was trimmed by 4 bases and V by 4 bases; bases with no gene match: 4. The CDR3 spells CAWIPSGYEQYF. In DNA form, the CDR3 reads TGTGCCTGGATCCCTAGCGGATACGAGCAGTACTTC.

This clone was counted a single time. This chain joins TRBV11-3 and TRBJ2-2, with D unclear. Germline-derived CDR1 and CDR2 are SGHNT and YENEEA. Trimming left V 1 base short and J 7 bases short, with 7 bases between. CDR3 size: 13 residues. CDR3 amino acids: CASSLVENGELFF. As DNA, the CDR3 is TGTGCCAGCAGCTTAGTGGAGAACGGGGAGCTGTTTTTT. Supplemented by reference TRBV11-3 and TRBJ2-2, the full variable domain reads EAGVVQSPRYKIIEKKQPVAFWCNPISGHNTLYWYLQNLGQGPELLIRYENEEAVDDSQLPKDRFSAERLKGVDSTLKIQPAELGDSAVYLCASSLVENGELFFGEGSRLTVL.